This TCR beta chain emerged from a study of blood T cell repertoires in COVID-19. At the level of the study: Acute and convalescent COVID-19 specimens originated in the United States, Italy and Spain.

As handled by the study authors: Reference gene primer amplification gave nucleated cell count estimates. Clones were read by immunoSEQ multiplex PCR, and TCRdb kept only the in-frame ones, dropping some. That table furnishes V, J and clone size, whereas the DNA furnished D and trimming. This repertoire shows roughly 520,000 clones, more than 75% found once; its top ten account for approximately 1.8%. In Cohort 3, a recovered donor had either two negative PCRs, clearance, or symptom resolution. What was sequenced was PBMCs or T cells enriched from blood (not recorded which). The origin of this receptor is a woman between 40 and 50 years old who had recovered from COVID-19.

The CDR3 is CATSRDRMVYHGYTF. The CDR3 nucleotides read TGTGCCACCAGCAGAGATAGAATGGTCTATCATGGCTACACCTTC. This sequence joins TRBV15 and TRBJ1-2; unclear D gene. V was trimmed by 0 bases and J by 6 bases, leaving 14 bases between them. CDR1 and CDR2 (germline): LNHNV, YYDKDF (reference sequence). The CDR3 is 15 residues long.